What follows are 18 T cell receptor beta chains derived from one specimen sequenced in a study of post-analysis software for immune sequencing data. The study, taken as a whole, reports: Comparison of patients with controls showed 4 to 6 TRBV segments more frequent in patients, TRBV5-6, TRBV5-1 and TRBV20-1 among them.

The library was made from cDNA and included unique molecular identifiers. TCRdb reanalysed the PCR reads using MiXCR and keeps one entry per CDR3 protein. The repertoire holds approximately 570,000 distinct CDR3 sequences, roughly 45% seen once, with approximately 1.7% in the top ten. These TCRs are of unknown antigen specificity. The sample consisted of blood. The receptors here all came from a girl aged 10-17 years with multiple sclerosis.

This clonotype was found a few times. The rearrangement uses TRBV29-1 and TRBJ2-6, with D perhaps assigned TRBD1 or TRBD2 (5 bases each). The CDR3 contains 15 residues. Germline CDR1 reads SQVTM; CDR2 reads ANQGSEA. The V end was cut by 6 bases, the J end by 12 bases, with 24 bases between. Here the CDR3 DNA reads TGCAGCGTCCCCAACTTTGGGGGTAATCTTGGCGTCCTGACTTTC. Its protein product is CSVPNFGGNLGVLTF. Full variable domain (outside the CDR3, taken from reference TRBV29-1 and TRBJ2-6): SAVISQKPSRDICQRGTSLTIQCQVDSQVTMMFWYRQQPGQSLTLIATANQGSEATYESGFVIDKFPISRPNLTFSTLTVSNMSPEDSSIYLCSVPNFGGNLGVLTFGAGSRLTVL.

V and J are TRBV29-1 and TRBJ1-2, with D tentatively TRBD1 (6 bases). Germline CDR1 reads SQVTM; CDR2 reads ANQGSEA. V was cut by 0 bases and J by 4 bases, with 18 bases left in between. The CDR3 sequence is 16 residues long. Here the CDR3 DNA reads TGCAGCGTTGAAGATCTTGGGACAAAATCCGTCTATGGCTACACCTTC. Amino acid sequence: CSVEDLGTKSVYGYTF.

This chain uses TRBV7-2 with TRBJ2-3, with D tentatively TRBD1 or TRBD2 (5 bases each). The CDR3 has 15 residues. Germline V gene data show CDR1 as SGHTA and CDR2 as FQGNSA. V was trimmed by 5 bases and J by 1 base, leaving 13 bases between them. The CDR3 coding sequence is TGTGCCAGCAGCCCCGGTGGGGGACGCACAGATACGCAGTATTTT. Translation gives CASSPGGGRTDTQYF.

The chain combines TRBV6-5 with TRBJ2-7, with D perhaps TRBD1 (6 bases). The V end lost 0 bases, the J end lost 2 bases, and 20 bases lay between the germline ends. Germline V lookup: CDR1 MNHEY, CDR2 SVGAGI. The CDR3 contains 18 residues. The CDR3 loop is CASSYSILESRDTYEQYF. CDR3 nucleotide sequence: TGTGCCAGCAGTTACTCGATTCTAGAGTCTCGGGACACCTACGAGCAGTACTTC.

This clonotype was recorded a few times. The CDR3 loop reads CASSFGGVEQYF. The CDR3 bases are TGTGCCAGCAGTTTCGGAGGGGTGGAGCAGTACTTC. The rearrangement links TRBV12-3 or TRBV12-4 to TRBJ2-5, with D maybe TRBD2 (6 bases). Trimming left V 3 bases short and J 11 bases short, with 13 bases between. This CDR3 is 12 amino acids long.

The chain links TRBV6-5 to TRBJ2-5; D not certain. The ends were cut back, 6 bases at V and 4 bases at J, with 21 bases in the middle. The CDR3 is 16 residues long. From germline, CDR1 is MNHEY and CDR2 SVGAGI. As DNA, the CDR3 is TGTGCCAGCAGGGGGATGAGTATTAGGCGCATAGAGACCCAGTACTTC. Its protein product is CASRGMSIRRIETQYF.

This clonotype was seen a few times. The chain links TRBV5-1 to TRBJ2-1; no definite D call. V lost 1 base and J lost 0, with 2 bases in between. CDR1 is SGHRS and CDR2 is YFSETQ in the germline V gene. This CDR3 is built from 13 residues. The CDR3 here is CASSLFSYNEQFF. The CDR3 DNA follows: TGCGCCAGCAGCTTGTTCTCCTACAATGAGCAGTTCTTC.

The chain couples TRBV15 to TRBJ2-3; D call uncertain. Germline V gene sequence: CDR1 LNHNV, CDR2 YYDKDF (reference sequence). Between the trimmed V and J ends, which lost 5 bases and 0 bases, there was a span of 12 bases. This CDR3 contains 15 residues. CDR3 in DNA: TGTGCCACCAGCGGCGCAGAGACTAGCACAGATACGCAGTATTTT. Encoded protein: CATSGAETSTDTQYF.

The V call is TRBV12-3 or TRBV12-4, the J call TRBJ1-1; 8 bases agree with TRBD1. The length of the CDR3 is 13 residues. V lost 7 bases, J lost 4 bases, and 5 bases stayed unmatched. CDR3: CASKRQGTTEAFF. CDR3 nucleotide sequence: TGTGCCAGCAAAAGACAGGGGACCACTGAAGCTTTCTTT.

The CDR3 DNA reads TGCGCCAGCAGCGGATCCCGGGACAGGGGCTCCTACAATGAGCAGTTCTTC. It is translated as CASSGSRDRGSYNEQFF. This chain links TRBV5-1 with TRBJ2-1; 10 nucleotides agree with TRBD1. Germline CDR1 is SGHRS and CDR2 is YFSETQ. CDR3 length equals 17 residues. The junction had 7 bases not matched to a gene; V was cut back by 4 bases and J by 0 bases.

Regarding this clonotype: The junction departs from the called germline gene at one end, perhaps through a read error. The chain carries TRBV6-2 or TRBV6-3 and TRBJ2-1; TRBD2 is a possible D gene (5 bases). Germline V gene data show CDR1 as MNHEY and CDR2 as SVGEGT. CDR3 length: 15 residues. The CDR3 DNA reads TGTGCCGGCAGCCAGCGGCGGGTATCCTACAATGAGCAGTTCTTC. As protein: CAGSQRRVSYNEQFF.

The table lists this clonotype with a few counts. This chain uses TRBV27 with TRBJ2-3, with unresolved D. V lost 2 bases and J 0 bases, leaving 9 bases between the germline ends. In germline, CDR1 is MNHEY, CDR2 SMNVEV (reference sequence). CDR3 length: 15 amino acids. This CDR3 reads CASSLVDGSTDTQYF. The CDR3 nucleotides read TGTGCCAGCAGTTTAGTGGACGGGAGCACAGATACGCAGTATTTT.

The chain recombines TRBV13 with TRBJ2-5; D call uncertain. V was trimmed by 3 bases and J by 11 bases, leaving 22 bases between them. The CDR3 is 15 residues long. Germline values: CDR1 PRHDT, CDR2 FYEKMQ (reference sequence). CDR3 sequence reads: CASSFGLFLRNEQYF. CDR3 nucleotide sequence: TGTGCCAGCAGCTTCGGGCTATTCCTTAGGAATGAGCAGTACTTC.

The chain couples TRBV7-9 to TRBJ1-1; D unresolved. CDR3 length: 14 residues. CDR1 is SEHNR and CDR2 is FQNEAQ in the germline V gene (reference sequence). V was pared by 5 bases and J by 1 base, with 11 bases between. CDR3 residues: CASSQIRSNTEAFF. CDR3 in DNA: TGTGCCAGCAGCCAAATCAGATCGAACACTGAAGCTTTCTTT.

This chain connects TRBV7-9 to TRBJ2-5, with D uncertain. Germline assignment: CDR1 SEHNR and CDR2 FQNEAQ (reference sequence). The CDR3 covers 12 residues. The V end was cut by 1 base, the J end by 11 bases, with 11 bases between. DNA for the CDR3: TGTGCCAGCAGCTTAGACGGTCTTGAGCAGTACTTC. Its protein product is CASSLDGLEQYF.

CDR3 in amino acids: CSVDRANTDTQYF. The CDR3 nucleotides read TGCAGCGTTGACAGGGCGAACACAGATACGCAGTATTTT. V gene TRBV29-1 combines with J gene TRBJ2-3; perhaps TRBD1 as D (5 bases). The V gene's germline CDR1 is SQVTM and CDR2 ANQGSEA. The CDR3 loop spans 13 amino acids. Trimming took 3 bases from V and 2 from J, leaving 9 bases between them.

This clonotype occurred a few times. The chain employs TRBV6-2 or TRBV6-3 and TRBJ2-3; the match to TRBD1 covers 7 bases. V shed 6 bases, J shed 2 bases, and the junction held 17 bases outside the gene matches. The CDR3 runs to 18 residues. In germline, CDR1 is MNHEY, CDR2 SVGEGT. The CDR3 reads CASSSPRGLRSATDTQYF. CDR3 coding DNA: TGTGCCAGCAGCTCCCCAAGGGGGCTAAGGAGCGCCACAGATACGCAGTATTTT.

J is TRBJ2-3 and V is TRBV29-1, with 7 bases identical to TRBD1. Germline-derived CDR1 and CDR2 are SQVTM and ANQGSEA. This CDR3 is 13 amino acids long. The V gene end was trimmed by 4 bases and the J gene end by 5 bases; junction bases not matched to a gene: 6. This CDR3 is CSVGDSKGDTQYF. The CDR3 DNA reads TGCAGCGTTGGGGACAGCAAGGGAGATACGCAGTATTTT.